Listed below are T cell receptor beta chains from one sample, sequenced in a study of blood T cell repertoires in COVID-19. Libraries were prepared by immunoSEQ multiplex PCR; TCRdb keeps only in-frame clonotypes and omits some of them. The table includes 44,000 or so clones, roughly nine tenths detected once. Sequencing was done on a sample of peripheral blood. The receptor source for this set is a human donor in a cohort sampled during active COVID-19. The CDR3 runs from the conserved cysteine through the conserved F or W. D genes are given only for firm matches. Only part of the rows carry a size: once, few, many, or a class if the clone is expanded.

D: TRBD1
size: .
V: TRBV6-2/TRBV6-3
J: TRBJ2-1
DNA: TGTGCCAGCAGTCCCCGACAGGGGGCGGACTCCAATGAGCAGTTCTTC
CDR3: CASSPRQGADSNEQFF

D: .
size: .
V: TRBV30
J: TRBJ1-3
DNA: TGTGCCTGGGGGTTCAGGGGCCACTCTGGAAACACCATATATTTT
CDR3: CAWGFRGHSGNTIYF

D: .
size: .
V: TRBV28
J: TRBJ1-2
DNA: TGTGCCAGCAGTTTACTCAGGGATTATGGCTACACCTTC
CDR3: CASSLLRDYGYTF

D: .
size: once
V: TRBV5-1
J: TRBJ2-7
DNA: TGCGCCAGCGGTTCGGGGCAGGGGGGTTTCTACGAGCAGTACTTC
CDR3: CASGSGQGGFYEQYF

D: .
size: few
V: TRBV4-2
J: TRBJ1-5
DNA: TGTGCCAGCAGCCAAGATCAGGGCAGGAGTCAGCCCCAGCATTTT
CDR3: CASSQDQGRSQPQHF

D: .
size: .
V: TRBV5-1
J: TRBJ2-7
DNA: TGCGCCAGCAGCTCGGGAGATAGTACTGGGACCGAGCAGTACTTC
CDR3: CASSSGDSTGTEQYF

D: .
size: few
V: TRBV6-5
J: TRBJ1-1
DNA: TGTGCCAGCAGCTATACCCGACAGACGAACACTGAAGCTTTCTTT
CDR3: CASSYTRQTNTEAFF

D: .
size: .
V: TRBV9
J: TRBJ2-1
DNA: TGTGCCAGCAGCGTAACTTCAGGGAATGAGCAGTTCTTC
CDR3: CASSVTSGNEQFF

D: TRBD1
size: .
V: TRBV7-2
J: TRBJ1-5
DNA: TGTGCCAGCAGCCGGACAGGAGGTGGTAGCAATCAGCCCCAGCATTTT
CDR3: CASSRTGGGSNQPQHF

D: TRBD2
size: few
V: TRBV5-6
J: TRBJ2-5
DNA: TGTGCCAGCAGCTTGGGAGCGGGGCCAGCCCAAGAGACCCAGTACTTC
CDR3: CASSLGAGPAQETQYF

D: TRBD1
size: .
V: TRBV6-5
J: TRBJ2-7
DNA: TGTGCCAGCAGTTCCCTCGGGACAGTCTCCTACGAGCAGTACTTC
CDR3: CASSSLGTVSYEQYF

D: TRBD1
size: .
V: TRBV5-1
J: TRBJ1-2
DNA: TGCGCCAGCAGCTTGGGGTCAGGGGGAATCGAGGCCTATGGCTACACCTTC
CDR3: CASSLGSGGIEAYGYTF

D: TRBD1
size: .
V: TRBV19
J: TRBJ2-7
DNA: TGTGCCAGTTGCGACCGGGACAGGGGTTCCTACGAGCAGTACTTC
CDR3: CASCDRDRGSYEQYF

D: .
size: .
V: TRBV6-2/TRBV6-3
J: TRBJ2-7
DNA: TGTGCCAGCAGTGCGAGCTCCTACGAGCAGTACTTC
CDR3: CASSASSYEQYF

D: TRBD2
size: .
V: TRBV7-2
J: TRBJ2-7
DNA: TGTGCCAGCAGCTTACGCCTAGCGGGGGGCTACGAGCAGTACTTC
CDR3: CASSLRLAGGYEQYF